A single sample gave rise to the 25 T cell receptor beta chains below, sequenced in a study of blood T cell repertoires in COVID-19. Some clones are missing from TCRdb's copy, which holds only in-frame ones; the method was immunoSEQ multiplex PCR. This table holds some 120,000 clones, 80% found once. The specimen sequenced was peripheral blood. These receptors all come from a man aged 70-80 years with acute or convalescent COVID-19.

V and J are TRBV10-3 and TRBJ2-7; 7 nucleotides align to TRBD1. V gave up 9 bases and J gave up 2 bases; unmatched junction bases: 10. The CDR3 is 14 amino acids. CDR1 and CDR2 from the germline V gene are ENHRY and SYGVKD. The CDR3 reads CAIRRRDSTYEQYF. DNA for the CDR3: TGTGCCATTCGAAGACGGGACAGCACCTACGAGCAGTACTTC.

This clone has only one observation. In DNA, the CDR3 is TGTGCCAGCAGCTTCGCGGGATCGAACACTGAAGCTTTCTTT. Its translation: CASSFAGSNTEAFF. This chain links TRBV6-6 with TRBJ1-1; D is uncertain. Germline CDR1 and CDR2: MNHNY and SVGAGI (reference sequence). The CDR3 is 14 amino acids. Deletions cut 6 bases from V and 1 base from J, with 12 bases between.

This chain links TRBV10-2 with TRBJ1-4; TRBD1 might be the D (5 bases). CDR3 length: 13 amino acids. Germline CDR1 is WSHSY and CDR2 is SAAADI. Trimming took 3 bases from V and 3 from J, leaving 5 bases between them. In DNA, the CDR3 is TGCGCCAGCAGTGAAGGGGCTAATGAAAAACTGTTTTTT. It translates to CASSEGANEKLFF.

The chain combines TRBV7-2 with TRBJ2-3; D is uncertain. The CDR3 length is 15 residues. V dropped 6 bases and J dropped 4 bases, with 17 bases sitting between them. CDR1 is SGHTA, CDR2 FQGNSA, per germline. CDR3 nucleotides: TGTGCCAGCAGAACCTCGAGCCGCGGATCAGATACGCAGTATTTT. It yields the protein CASRTSSRGSDTQYF.

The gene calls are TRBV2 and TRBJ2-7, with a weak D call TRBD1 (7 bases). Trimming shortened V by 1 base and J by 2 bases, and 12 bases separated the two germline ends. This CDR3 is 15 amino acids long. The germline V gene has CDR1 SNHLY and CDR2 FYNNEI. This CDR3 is CASSEEAGGPYEQYF. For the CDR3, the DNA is TGTGCCAGCAGTGAAGAGGCAGGGGGGCCCTACGAGCAGTACTTC.

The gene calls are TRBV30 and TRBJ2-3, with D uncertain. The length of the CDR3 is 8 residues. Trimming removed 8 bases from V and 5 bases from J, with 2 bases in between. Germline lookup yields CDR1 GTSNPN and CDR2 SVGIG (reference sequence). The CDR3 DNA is TGTGCCCTAGATACGCAGTATTTT. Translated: CALDTQYF.

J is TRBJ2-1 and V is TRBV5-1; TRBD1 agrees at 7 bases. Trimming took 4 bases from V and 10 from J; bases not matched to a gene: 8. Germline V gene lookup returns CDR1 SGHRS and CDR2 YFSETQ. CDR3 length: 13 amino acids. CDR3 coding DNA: TGCGCCAGCAGCGTCGACAGGGCCAAAGAGCAGTTCTTC. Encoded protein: CASSVDRAKEQFF. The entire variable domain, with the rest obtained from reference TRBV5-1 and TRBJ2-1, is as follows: KAGVTQTPRYLIKTRGQQVTLSCSPISGHRSVSWYQQTPGQGLQFLFEYFSETQRNKGNFPGRFSGRQFSNSRSEMNVSTLELGDSALYLCASSVDRAKEQFFGPGTRLTVL.

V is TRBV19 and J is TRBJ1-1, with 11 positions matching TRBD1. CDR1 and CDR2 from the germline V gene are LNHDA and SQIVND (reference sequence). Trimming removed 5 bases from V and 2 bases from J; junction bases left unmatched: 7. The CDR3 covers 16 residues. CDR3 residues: CASSSDRGQINTEAFF. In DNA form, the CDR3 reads TGTGCCAGTAGTTCGGACAGGGGGCAGATCAACACTGAAGCTTTCTTT.

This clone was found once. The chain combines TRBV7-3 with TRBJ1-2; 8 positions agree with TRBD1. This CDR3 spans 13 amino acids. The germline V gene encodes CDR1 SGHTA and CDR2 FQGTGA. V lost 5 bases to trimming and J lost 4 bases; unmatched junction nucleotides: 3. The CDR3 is CASSPQGGYGYTF. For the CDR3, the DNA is TGTGCCAGCAGCCCACAGGGGGGCTATGGCTACACCTTC.

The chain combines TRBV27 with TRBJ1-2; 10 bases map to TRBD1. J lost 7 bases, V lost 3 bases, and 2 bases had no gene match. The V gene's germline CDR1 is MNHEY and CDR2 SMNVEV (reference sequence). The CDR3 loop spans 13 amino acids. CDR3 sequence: CASSFDRGLGYTF. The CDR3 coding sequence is TGTGCCAGCAGTTTTGACAGGGGGCTTGGCTACACCTTC.

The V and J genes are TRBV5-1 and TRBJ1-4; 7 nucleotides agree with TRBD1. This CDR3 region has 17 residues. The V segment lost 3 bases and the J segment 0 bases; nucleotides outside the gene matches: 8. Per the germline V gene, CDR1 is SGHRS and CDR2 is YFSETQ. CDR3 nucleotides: TGCGCCAGCAGCTCAGGGGGGTCCCTTACAACTAATGAAAAACTGTTTTTT. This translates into CASSSGGSLTTNEKLFF.

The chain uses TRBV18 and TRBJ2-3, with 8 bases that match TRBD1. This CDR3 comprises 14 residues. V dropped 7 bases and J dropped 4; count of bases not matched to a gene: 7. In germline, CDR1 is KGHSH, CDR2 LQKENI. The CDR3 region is CASFRTGTADTQYF. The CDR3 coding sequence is TGTGCCAGCTTCCGGACAGGGACGGCAGATACGCAGTATTTT.

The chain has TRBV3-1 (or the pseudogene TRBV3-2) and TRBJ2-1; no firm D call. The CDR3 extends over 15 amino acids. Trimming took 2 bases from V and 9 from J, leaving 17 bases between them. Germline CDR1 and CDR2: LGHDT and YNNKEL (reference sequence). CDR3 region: CASSQLGAPGREQFF. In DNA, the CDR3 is TGTGCCAGCAGCCAACTCGGTGCCCCTGGGCGTGAGCAGTTCTTC.

In nucleotides, the CDR3 is TGTGCCAGCAGCCAAGACAGGGATAGTTCGGTGTATTTT. Its protein is CASSQDRDSSVYF. The chain employs TRBV14 and TRBJ1-3; D is perhaps TRBD1 (5 bases). The V end was cut by 0 bases, the J end by 16 bases, with 16 bases between. Germline CDR1 reads SGHDN; CDR2 reads FVKESK. This CDR3 spans 13 amino acids. The whole variable domain, remainder taken from reference TRBV14 and TRBJ1-3, is EAGVTQFPSHSVIEKGQTVTLRCDPISGHDNLYWYRRVMGKEIKFLLHFVKESKQDESGMPNNRFLAERTGGTYSTLKVQPAELEDSGVYFCASSQDRDSSVYFGEGSWLTVV.

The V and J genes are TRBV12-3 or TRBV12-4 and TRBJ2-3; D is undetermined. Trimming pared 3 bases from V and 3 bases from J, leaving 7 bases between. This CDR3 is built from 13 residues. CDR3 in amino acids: CASSFLETDTQYF. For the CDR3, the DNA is TGTGCCAGCAGTTTCCTAGAGACAGATACGCAGTATTTT.

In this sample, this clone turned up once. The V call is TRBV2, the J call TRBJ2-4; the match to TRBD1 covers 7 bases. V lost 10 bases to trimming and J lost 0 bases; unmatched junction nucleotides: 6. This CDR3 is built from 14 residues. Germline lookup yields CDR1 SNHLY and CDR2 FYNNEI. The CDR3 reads CATRQGLAKNIQYF. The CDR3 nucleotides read TGTGCCACTAGACAGGGTCTAGCCAAAAACATTCAGTACTTC. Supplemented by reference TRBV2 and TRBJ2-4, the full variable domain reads EPEVTQTPSHQVTQMGQEVILRCVPISNHLYFYWYRQILGQKVEFLVSFYNNEISEKSEIFDDQFSVERPDGSNFTLKIRSTKLEDSAMYFCATRQGLAKNIQYFGAGTRLSVL.

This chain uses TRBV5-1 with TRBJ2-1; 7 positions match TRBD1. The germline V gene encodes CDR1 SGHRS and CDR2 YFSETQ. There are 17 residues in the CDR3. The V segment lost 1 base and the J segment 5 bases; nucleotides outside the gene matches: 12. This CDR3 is CASSLFPRGSEDNEQFF. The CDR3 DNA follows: TGCGCCAGCAGCTTGTTCCCCAGGGGGTCGGAGGACAATGAGCAGTTCTTC.

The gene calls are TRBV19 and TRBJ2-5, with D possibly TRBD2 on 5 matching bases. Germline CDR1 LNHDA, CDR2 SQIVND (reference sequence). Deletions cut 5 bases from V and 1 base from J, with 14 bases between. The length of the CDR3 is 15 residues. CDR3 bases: TGTGCCAGTAGTGCCAAACTAGGACGCCAAGAGACCCAGTACTTC. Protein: CASSAKLGRQETQYF.

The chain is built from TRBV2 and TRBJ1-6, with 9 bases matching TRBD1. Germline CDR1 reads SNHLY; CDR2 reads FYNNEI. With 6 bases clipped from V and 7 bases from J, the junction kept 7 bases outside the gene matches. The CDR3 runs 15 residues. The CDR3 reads CASSRQGVGNSPLHF. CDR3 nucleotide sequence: TGTGCCAGCAGCAGACAGGGGGTCGGAAATTCACCCCTCCACTTT.

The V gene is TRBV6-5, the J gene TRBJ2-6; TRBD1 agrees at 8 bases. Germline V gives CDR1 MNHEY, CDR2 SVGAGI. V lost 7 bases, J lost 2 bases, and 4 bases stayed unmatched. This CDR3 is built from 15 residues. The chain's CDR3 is CASMAGGAGANVLTF. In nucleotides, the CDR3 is TGTGCCAGCATGGCAGGGGGCGCTGGGGCCAACGTCCTGACTTTC.

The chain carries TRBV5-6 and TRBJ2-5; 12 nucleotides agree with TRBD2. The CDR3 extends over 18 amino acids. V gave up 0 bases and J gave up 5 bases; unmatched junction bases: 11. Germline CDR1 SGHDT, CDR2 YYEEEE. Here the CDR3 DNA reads TGTGCCAGCAGCTTGGACGTCTGGACTAGCGGGGTTGGGGAGACCCAGTACTTC. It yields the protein CASSLDVWTSGVGETQYF.

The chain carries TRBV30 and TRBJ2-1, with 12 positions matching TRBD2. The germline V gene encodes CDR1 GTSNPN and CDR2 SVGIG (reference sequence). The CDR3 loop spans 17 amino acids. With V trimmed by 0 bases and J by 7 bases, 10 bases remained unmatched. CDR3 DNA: TGTGCCTGGAGTGTGCGGCTAGCGGGGGGGCCAGGGAATGAGCAGTTCTTC. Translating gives CAWSVRLAGGPGNEQFF. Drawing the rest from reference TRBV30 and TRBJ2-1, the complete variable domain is SQTIHQWPATLVQPVGSPLSLECTVEGTSNPNLYWYRQAAGRGLQLLFYSVGIGQISSEVPQNLSASRPQDRQFILSSKKLLLSDSGFYLCAWSVRLAGGPGNEQFFGPGTRLTVL.

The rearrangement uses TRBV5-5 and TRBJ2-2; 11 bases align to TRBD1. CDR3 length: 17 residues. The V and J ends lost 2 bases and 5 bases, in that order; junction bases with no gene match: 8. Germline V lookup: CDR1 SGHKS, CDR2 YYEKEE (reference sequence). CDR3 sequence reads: CASSLPGTGGRTGELFF. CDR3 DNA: TGTGCCAGCAGCTTACCCGGGACAGGGGGGAGAACCGGGGAGCTGTTTTTT.

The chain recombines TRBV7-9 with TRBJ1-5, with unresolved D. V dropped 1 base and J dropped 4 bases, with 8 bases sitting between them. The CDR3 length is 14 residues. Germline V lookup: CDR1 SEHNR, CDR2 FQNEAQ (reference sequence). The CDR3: CASSLGATNQPQHF. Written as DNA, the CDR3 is TGTGCCAGCAGCTTAGGGGCCACGAATCAGCCCCAGCATTTT.

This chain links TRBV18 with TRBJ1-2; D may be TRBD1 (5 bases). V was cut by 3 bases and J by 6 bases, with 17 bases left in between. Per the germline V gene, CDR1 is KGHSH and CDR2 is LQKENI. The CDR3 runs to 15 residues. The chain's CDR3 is CASSPGWAGTDGYTF. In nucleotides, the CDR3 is TGTGCCAGCTCACCTGGGTGGGCGGGGACCGATGGCTACACCTTC.